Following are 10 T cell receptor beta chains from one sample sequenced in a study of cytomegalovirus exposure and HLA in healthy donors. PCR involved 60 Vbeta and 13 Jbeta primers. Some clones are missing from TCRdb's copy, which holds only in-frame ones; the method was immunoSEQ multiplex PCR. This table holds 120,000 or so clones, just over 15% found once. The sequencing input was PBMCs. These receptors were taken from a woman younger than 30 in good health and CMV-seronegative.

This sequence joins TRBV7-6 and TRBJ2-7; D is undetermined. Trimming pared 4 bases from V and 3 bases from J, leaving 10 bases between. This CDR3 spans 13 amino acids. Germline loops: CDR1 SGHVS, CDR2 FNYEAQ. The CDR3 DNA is TGTGCCAGCAGCTACCGAAAGAGCTACGAGCAGTACTTC. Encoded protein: CASSYRKSYEQYF.

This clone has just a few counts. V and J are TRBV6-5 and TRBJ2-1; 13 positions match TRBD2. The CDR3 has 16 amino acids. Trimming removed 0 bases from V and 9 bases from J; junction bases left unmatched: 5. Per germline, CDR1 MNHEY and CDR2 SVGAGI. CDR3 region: CASSYSRTSGRLEQFF. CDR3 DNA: TGTGCCAGCAGTTACTCTCGGACTAGCGGGAGACTTGAGCAGTTCTTC.

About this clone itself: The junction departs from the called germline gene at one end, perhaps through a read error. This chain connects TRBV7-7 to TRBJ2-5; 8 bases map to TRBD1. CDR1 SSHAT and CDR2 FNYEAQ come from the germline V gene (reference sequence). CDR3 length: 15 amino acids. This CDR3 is CASSLEWTGMETQYF. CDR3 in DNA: TGTGCTAGCAGCTTAGAATGGACAGGGATGGAGACCCAGTACTTC.

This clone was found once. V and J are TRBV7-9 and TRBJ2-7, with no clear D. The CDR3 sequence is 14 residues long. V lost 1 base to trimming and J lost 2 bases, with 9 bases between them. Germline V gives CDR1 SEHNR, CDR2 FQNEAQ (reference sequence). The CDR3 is CASSLETPTYEQYF. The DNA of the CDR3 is TGTGCCAGCAGCTTAGAAACACCGACCTACGAGCAGTACTTC.

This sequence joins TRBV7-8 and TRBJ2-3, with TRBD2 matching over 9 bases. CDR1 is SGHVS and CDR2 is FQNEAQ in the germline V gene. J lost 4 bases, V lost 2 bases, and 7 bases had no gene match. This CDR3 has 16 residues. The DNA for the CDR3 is TGTGCCAGCAGCTTACGGGCGGGAGGGTTGGCAGATACGCAGTATTTT. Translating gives CASSLRAGGLADTQYF.

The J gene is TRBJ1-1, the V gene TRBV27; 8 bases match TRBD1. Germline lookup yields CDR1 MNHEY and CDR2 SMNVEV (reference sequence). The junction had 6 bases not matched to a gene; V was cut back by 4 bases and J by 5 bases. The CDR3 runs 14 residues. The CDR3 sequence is CASSWATGGTEAFF. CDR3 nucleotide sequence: TGTGCCAGCAGTTGGGCCACAGGGGGGACTGAAGCTTTCTTT.

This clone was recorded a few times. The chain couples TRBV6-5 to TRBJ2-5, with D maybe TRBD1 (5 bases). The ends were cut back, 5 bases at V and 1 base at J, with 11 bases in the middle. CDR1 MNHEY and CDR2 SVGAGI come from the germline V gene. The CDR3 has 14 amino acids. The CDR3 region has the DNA TGTGCCAGCAGTCCCTCGGACATCCAAGAGACCCAGTACTTC. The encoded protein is CASSPSDIQETQYF.

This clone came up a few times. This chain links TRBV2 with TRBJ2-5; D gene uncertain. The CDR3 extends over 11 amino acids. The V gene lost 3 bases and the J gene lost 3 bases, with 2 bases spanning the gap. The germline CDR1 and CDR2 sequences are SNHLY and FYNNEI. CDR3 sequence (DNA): TGTGCCAGCAGTGACGAAGAGACCCAGTACTTC. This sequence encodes CASSDEETQYF.

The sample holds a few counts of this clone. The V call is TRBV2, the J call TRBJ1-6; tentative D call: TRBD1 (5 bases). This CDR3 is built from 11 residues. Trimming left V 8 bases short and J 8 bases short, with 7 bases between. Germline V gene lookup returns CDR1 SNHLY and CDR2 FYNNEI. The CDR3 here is CASGADSPLHF. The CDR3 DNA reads TGTGCCAGCGGGGCTGATTCACCCCTCCACTTT.

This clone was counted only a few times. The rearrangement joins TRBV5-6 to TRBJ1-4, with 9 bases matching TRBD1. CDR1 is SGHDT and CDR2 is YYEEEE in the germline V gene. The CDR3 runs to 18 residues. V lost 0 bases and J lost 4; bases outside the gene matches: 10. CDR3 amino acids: CASSLGQGDHFLNEKLFF. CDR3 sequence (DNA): TGTGCCAGCAGCTTGGGACAGGGGGACCACTTCCTTAATGAAAAACTGTTTTTT. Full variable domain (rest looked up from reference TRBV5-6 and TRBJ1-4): DAGVTQSPTHLIKTRGQQVTLRCSPKSGHDTVSWYQQALGQGPQFIFQYYEEEERQRGNFPDRFSGHQFPNYSSELNVNALLLGDSALYLCASSLGQGDHFLNEKLFFGSGTQLSVL.